Listed below are T cell receptor beta chains from one sample, sequenced in a study of blood T cells in healthy people across ages. A single record per CDR3 protein comes from TCRdb applying MiXCR to the 5' RACE reads. Here the sample spans roughly 900,000 distinct CDR3 sequences, roughly 52% being singletons. Material: blood. These receptors came from a man aged 25-45 years in good health. CDR3s include the opening cysteine and the closing phenylalanine or tryptophan. A D gene is named only where the DNA matches it firmly. Only part of the rows carry a size: once, few, many, or a class if the clone is expanded.

clone_size | j_call | d_call | v_call | cdr3_nt | cdr3_aa
few | TRBJ2-4 | - | TRBV27 | TGTGCCAGCAGTTTAAGGGGGGGAGCCAAAAACATTCAGTACTTC | CASSLRGGAKNIQYF
- | TRBJ2-7 | - | TRBV6-2/TRBV6-3 | TGTGCCAGCAGATCGCCGACTCAGGGTCTCTACGAGCAGTACTTC | CASRSPTQGLYEQYF
- | TRBJ2-3 | - | TRBV11-2 | TGTGCCAGCAGCGGACAGCGCACAGATACACAGTATTTT | CASSGQRTDTQYF
- | TRBJ2-3 | - | TRBV14 | TGTGCCAGCAGCCAAGTTCGGAAAGACACATCCACAGATACGCAGTATTTT | CASSQVRKDTSTDTQYF
- | TRBJ1-2 | - | TRBV29-1 | TGCAGCGTTCAATTTGCGGGGGAGGGGAAGGGCTACACCTTC | CSVQFAGEGKGYTF
- | TRBJ2-7 | TRBD1 | TRBV20-1 | TGCAGTGCTAGACCTACCGGGACAGGGGCTTGCGAGCAGTACTTC | CSARPTGTGACEQYF
- | TRBJ2-1 | - | TRBV20-1 | TGCAGTGCTACCACTTACAATGAGCAGTTCTTC | CSATTYNEQFF
few | TRBJ2-5 | - | TRBV29-1 | TGCAGCGTTGAAGATCCGGGAGCCTACGGGCAGTACTTC | CSVEDPGAYGQYF
- | TRBJ2-5 | TRBD2 | TRBV9 | TGTGCCAGCAGCGTAGGTACTAGCGGGGCGGGAGAGACCCAGTACTTC | CASSVGTSGAGETQYF
- | TRBJ2-5 | TRBD2 | TRBV7-2 | TGTGCCAGCAGCACGGCTCCGGGACTAGAGGAGACCCAGTACTTC | CASSTAPGLEETQYF
few | TRBJ1-5 | - | TRBV5-1 | TGCGCCAGCAGCCCCTCGGGGGTGCCAAGTCAGCCCCAGCATTTT | CASSPSGVPSQPQHF
- | TRBJ2-1 | - | TRBV7-8 | TGTGCCAGCAGGGAACAGGGTAATGAGCAGTTCTTC | CASREQGNEQFF
once | TRBJ2-5 | TRBD1 | TRBV30 | TGTGCCCAGGGGGCAGTTAAAGAGACCCAGTACTTC | CAQGAVKETQYF
- | TRBJ1-5 | - | TRBV20-1 | TGCAGTGCTAGAGATTTGGCGGGCAATCAGCCCCAGCATTTT | CSARDLAGNQPQHF
few | TRBJ1-5 | TRBD1 | TRBV2 | TGTGCCAGCTCCGGGACAGGGGGCGGTCAGCCCCAGCATTTT | CASSGTGGGQPQHF
- | TRBJ1-5 | - | TRBV12-3/TRBV12-4 | TGTGCCAGCACCCTCTCCGGTCAGCCCCAGCATTTT | CASTLSGQPQHF
- | TRBJ2-3 | - | TRBV4-2 | TGTGCCAGCAGCCAAGGTGGGGGACCTTGCACAGATACGCAGTATTTT | CASSQGGGPCTDTQYF
- | TRBJ2-1 | TRBD2 | TRBV6-4 | TGTGCCAGCAGTGTCTCGGGGATAGCGGGGGGTTATGAGCAGTTCTTC | CASSVSGIAGGYEQFF
few | TRBJ2-6 | - | TRBV7-2 | TGTGCCAGCAGCTTCGAAAGCTCTGGGGCCAACGTCCTGACTTTC | CASSFESSGANVLTF
- | TRBJ2-7 | TRBD1 | TRBV28 | TGTGCCAGCAGTTCCCGACACGACAGGGCCTACAATGAGCAGTACTTC | CASSSRHDRAYNEQYF
few | TRBJ1-1 | - | TRBV29-1 | TGCAGCGGGGACCGGGGGGGGGAAGCTTTCTTT | CSGDRGGEAFF
- | TRBJ2-1 | - | TRBV11-3 | TGTGCCAGCAGCCCCCGTCCAACCCCTGGGAATGAGCAGTTCTTC | CASSPRPTPGNEQFF
- | TRBJ2-5 | - | TRBV20-1 | TGCAGTGCTCCCAAGGGGGGGGAAAATGAGCAGTACTTC | CSAPKGGENEQYF
- | TRBJ2-7 | TRBD1 | TRBV6-2/TRBV6-3 | TGTGCCAGCAGGATCCGGGACAGAGCCTACGAGCAGTACTTC | CASRIRDRAYEQYF